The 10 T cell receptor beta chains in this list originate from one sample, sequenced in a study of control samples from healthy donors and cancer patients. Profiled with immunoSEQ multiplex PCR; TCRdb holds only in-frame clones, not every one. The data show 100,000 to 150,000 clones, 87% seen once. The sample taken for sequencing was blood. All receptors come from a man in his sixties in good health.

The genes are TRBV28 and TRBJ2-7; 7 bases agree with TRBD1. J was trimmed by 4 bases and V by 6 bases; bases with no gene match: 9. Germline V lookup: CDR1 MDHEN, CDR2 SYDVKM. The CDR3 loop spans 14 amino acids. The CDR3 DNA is TGTGCCAGCAGGATCTGGACAGGATATTACGAGCAGTACTTC. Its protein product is CASRIWTGYYEQYF. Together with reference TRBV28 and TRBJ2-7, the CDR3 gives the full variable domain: DVKVTQSSRYLVKRTGEKVFLECVQDMDHENMFWYRQDPGLGLRLIYFSYDVKMKEKGDIPEGYSVSREKKERFSLILESASTNQTSMYLCASRIWTGYYEQYFGPGTRLTVT.

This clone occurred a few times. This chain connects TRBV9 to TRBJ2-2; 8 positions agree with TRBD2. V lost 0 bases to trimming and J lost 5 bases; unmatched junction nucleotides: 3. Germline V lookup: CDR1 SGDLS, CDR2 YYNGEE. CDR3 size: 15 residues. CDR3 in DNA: TGTGCCAGCAGCGTAGCGTTAGCGGGGACCGGGGAGCTGTTTTTT. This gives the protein CASSVALAGTGELFF.

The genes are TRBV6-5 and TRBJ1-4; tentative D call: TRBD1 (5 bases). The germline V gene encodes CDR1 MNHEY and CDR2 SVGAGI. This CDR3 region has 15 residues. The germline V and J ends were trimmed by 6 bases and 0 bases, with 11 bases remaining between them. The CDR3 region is CASSHDSATNEKLFF. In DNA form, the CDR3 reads TGTGCCAGCAGCCATGACAGCGCAACTAATGAAAAACTGTTTTTT.

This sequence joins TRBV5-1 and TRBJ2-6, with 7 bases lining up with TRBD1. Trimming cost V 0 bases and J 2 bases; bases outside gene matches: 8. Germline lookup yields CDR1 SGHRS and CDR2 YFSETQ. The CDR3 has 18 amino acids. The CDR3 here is CASSLVEGAGTGANVLTF. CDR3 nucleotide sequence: TGCGCCAGCAGCTTGGTTGAGGGGGCAGGCACTGGGGCCAACGTCCTGACTTTC. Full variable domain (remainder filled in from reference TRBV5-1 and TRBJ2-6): KAGVTQTPRYLIKTRGQQVTLSCSPISGHRSVSWYQQTPGQGLQFLFEYFSETQRNKGNFPGRFSGRQFSNSRSEMNVSTLELGDSALYLCASSLVEGAGTGANVLTFGAGSRLTVL.

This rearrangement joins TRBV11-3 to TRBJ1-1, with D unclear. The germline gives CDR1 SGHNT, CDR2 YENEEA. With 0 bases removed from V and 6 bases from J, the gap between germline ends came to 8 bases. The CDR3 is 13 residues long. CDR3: CASSLEGDAEAFF. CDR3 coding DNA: TGTGCCAGCAGCTTAGAGGGAGACGCTGAAGCTTTCTTT.

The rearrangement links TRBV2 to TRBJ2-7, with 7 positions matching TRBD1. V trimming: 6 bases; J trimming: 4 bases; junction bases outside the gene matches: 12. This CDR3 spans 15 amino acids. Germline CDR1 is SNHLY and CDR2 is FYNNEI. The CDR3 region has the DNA TGTGCCAGCAGCGACGAATCGACAGGGAAATACGAGCAGTACTTC. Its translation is CASSDESTGKYEQYF.

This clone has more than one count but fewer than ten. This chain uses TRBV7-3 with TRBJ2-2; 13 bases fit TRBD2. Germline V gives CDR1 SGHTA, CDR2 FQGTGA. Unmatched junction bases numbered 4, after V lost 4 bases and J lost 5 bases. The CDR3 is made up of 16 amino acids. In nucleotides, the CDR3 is TGTGCCAGCAGCTCCAGGGGACTAGCGGGGACCGGGGAGCTGTTTTTT. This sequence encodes CASSSRGLAGTGELFF. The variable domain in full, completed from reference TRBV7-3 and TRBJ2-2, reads GAGVSQTPSNKVTEKGKYVELRCDPISGHTALYWYRQSLGQGPEFLIYFQGTGAADDSGLPNDRFFAVRPEGSVSTLKIQRTERGDSAVYLCASSSRGLAGTGELFFGEGSRLTVL.

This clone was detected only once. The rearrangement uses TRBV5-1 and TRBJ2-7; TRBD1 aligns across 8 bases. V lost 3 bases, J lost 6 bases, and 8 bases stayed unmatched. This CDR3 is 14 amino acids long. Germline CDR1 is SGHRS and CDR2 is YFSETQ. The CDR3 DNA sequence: TGCGCCAGCAGCTATGGGACAGGTAATATCGAGCAGTACTTC. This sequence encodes CASSYGTGNIEQYF. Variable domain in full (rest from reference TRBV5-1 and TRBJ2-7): KAGVTQTPRYLIKTRGQQVTLSCSPISGHRSVSWYQQTPGQGLQFLFEYFSETQRNKGNFPGRFSGRQFSNSRSEMNVSTLELGDSALYLCASSYGTGNIEQYFGPGTRLTVT.

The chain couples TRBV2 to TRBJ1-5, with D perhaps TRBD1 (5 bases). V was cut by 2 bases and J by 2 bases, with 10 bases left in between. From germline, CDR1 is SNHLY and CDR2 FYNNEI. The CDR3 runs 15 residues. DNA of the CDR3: TGTGCCAGCAGTGAAAAGGGGATGGGCAATCAGCCCCAGCATTTT. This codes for CASSEKGMGNQPQHF.

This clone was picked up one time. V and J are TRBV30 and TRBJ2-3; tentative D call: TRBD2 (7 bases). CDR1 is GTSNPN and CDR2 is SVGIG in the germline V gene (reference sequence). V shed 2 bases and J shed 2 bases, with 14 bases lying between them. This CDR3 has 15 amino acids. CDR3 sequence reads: CAWSRGLAATDTQYF. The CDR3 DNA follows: TGTGCCTGGAGTCGGGGGCTAGCGGCCACAGATACGCAGTATTTT.